The present TCR beta chain was sequenced within a study of cytomegalovirus exposure and HLA in healthy donors. V lost 5 bases, J lost 7 bases, and 11 bases lay in between. CDR1 and CDR2 from the germline V gene are SEHNR and FQNEAQ (reference sequence). The CDR3 extends over 12 amino acids. The assay was immunoSEQ multiplex PCR, and TCRdb's table has in-frame clones only and misses some. Of more than 90,000 clones in the sample, 86% were seen once. The sequencing sample was made of PBMCs. The sequence derives from a man aged 18 to 29 in good health and CMV-seronegative. The rearrangement joins TRBV7-9 to TRBJ1-1; D gene unclear. The CDR3 DNA is TGTGCCAGCAGCCCCCCTACCGGTGAAGCTTTCTTT. Its protein product is CASSPPTGEAFF.